The clone carrying this T cell receptor (beta chain) was observed a handful of times. What it binds is unknown. Trimming left V 11 bases short and J 0 bases short, with 11 bases between. CDR1 and CDR2 from the germline V gene are SGHTA and FQGNSA. The CDR3 length is 14 residues. This sample is part of a study of T cells after yellow fever vaccination. Study conclusions and caveats: There was a possibility that FACS-sorted repertoires contained abundant clonotypes contaminating from the bulk population.

Generation of TCR cDNA used 5'RACE template switching (which added a universal primer site and UMIs). One entry per CDR3 protein results from TCRdb running MiXCR on the 5' RACE reads. The sample carries about 300,000 distinct CDR3 sequences, under 9% recorded once. This clonotype was obtained from a man in his late teens or twenties who received the YFV17D yellow fever vaccine. The sequencing used CD4+ T cells sorted from PBMCs, collected 5 days after the yellow fever booster vaccination. This chain joins TRBV7-2 and TRBJ2-6, with D unresolved. The CDR3 DNA is TGTGCCGGAAGTGGGGACTCTGGGGCCAACGTCCTGACTTTC. Translation gives CAGSGDSGANVLTF.